These T cell receptor beta chains were read from a single sample in a study of cytomegalovirus exposure and HLA in healthy donors. The protocol was immunoSEQ multiplex PCR, while the TCRdb copy is restricted to in-frame clones and leaves out a portion. The repertoire holds about 250,000 clones, roughly 80% seen once, with more than 0.3% in the top ten. Sequencing was carried out using PBMCs. Source of these receptors: a girl aged 2 to 10 in good health and CMV-seronegative. Each CDR3 is given with its conserved first and last residue. The D gene is left open where the match is weak. Some rows have no size entry. The others give once, few or many, or a class for an expanded clone.

V	D	J	size	CDR3	DNA
TRBV5-1	TRBD2	TRBJ2-3	few	CASSSLSGGATDTQYF	TGCGCCAGCAGCAGCCTTAGCGGGGGGGCAACAGATACGCAGTATTTT
TRBV2	NA	TRBJ2-2	NA	CASSDRGNTGELFF	TGTGCCAGCAGTGACAGGGGAAACACCGGGGAGCTGTTTTTT
TRBV27	TRBD2	TRBJ2-3	few	CATAAGRAQYF	TGTGCCACAGCGGCCGGGAGGGCGCAGTATTTT
TRBV4-1	TRBD1	TRBJ2-5	NA	CASSPDRVKTQYF	TGCGCCAGCAGCCCCGACAGGGTGAAGACCCAGTACTTC
TRBV9	NA	TRBJ2-4	NA	CASSVGSGLAKNIQYF	TGTGCCAGCAGCGTAGGAAGCGGGCTAGCCAAAAACATTCAGTACTTC
TRBV5-8	NA	TRBJ2-7	NA	CASSFDREQYF	TGTGCCAGCAGCTTCGACAGAGAGCAGTACTTC
TRBV5-1	TRBD1	TRBJ2-7	NA	CASSGGTGEYEQYF	TGCGCCAGCAGCGGCGGGACAGGGGAGTACGAGCAGTACTTC
TRBV19	NA	TRBJ2-2	once	CASSIDRVHTGELFF	TGTGCCAGTAGTATTGACAGAGTCCACACCGGGGAGCTGTTTTTT
TRBV30	TRBD1	TRBJ1-3	NA	CAQGQGSNTIYF	TGTGCCCAAGGACAGGGGAGTAACACCATATATTTT
TRBV4-1	TRBD1	TRBJ1-4	NA	CASSPGQDLYF	TGCGCCAGCAGTCCGGGACAGGACCTATATTTT
TRBV27	TRBD1	TRBJ2-7	NA	CASTWTGHYEQYF	TGTGCCAGCACCTGGACAGGGCACTACGAGCAGTACTTC
TRBV6-4	NA	TRBJ2-5	NA	CASSERGGQETQYF	TGTGCCAGCAGTGAAAGGGGGGGGCAAGAGACCCAGTACTTC
TRBV13	TRBD2	TRBJ2-3	NA	CASSLTIAGYTDTQYF	TGTGCCAGCAGCTTAACTATAGCGGGGTACACAGATACGCAGTATTTT
TRBV27	NA	TRBJ2-7	NA	CASSPQGGRPYEQYF	TGTGCCAGCAGTCCACAGGGGGGGCGGCCCTACGAGCAGTACTTC
TRBV4-1	TRBD1	TRBJ1-5	NA	CASSQTRGEQPQHF	TGCGCCAGCAGCCAGACCAGGGGGGAACAGCCCCAGCATTTT
TRBV9	NA	TRBJ2-5	NA	CASSVAGGETQYF	TGTGCCAGCAGCGTAGCTGGGGGGGAGACCCAGTACTTC
TRBV7-3	TRBD2	TRBJ2-1	NA	CASSLLSGRTQEQFF	TGTGCCAGCAGCTTATTGTCCGGGAGGACGCAAGAGCAGTTCTTC
TRBV7-9	NA	TRBJ2-7	NA	CASSLSLVGGYEQYF	TGTGCCAGCAGCTTATCTCTGGTGGGGGGCTACGAGCAGTACTTC
TRBV5-6	NA	TRBJ2-2	few	CASSGTGDTGELFF	TGTGCCAGCAGTGGGACGGGGGACACCGGGGAGCTGTTTTTT
TRBV11-2	TRBD2	TRBJ2-1	NA	CASNHPGLADSYNEQFF	TGTGCCAGCAACCACCCGGGACTAGCGGACTCATACAATGAGCAGTTCTTC
TRBV5-1	TRBD1	TRBJ1-2	NA	CASSLGAGGTFYYGYTF	TGCGCCAGCAGCCTGGGGGCAGGGGGCACTTTTTACTATGGCTACACCTTC
TRBV6-5	TRBD1	TRBJ1-1	NA	CASSWTGRNTEAFF	TGTGCCAGCAGTTGGACAGGCCGGAACACTGAAGCTTTCTTT
TRBV30	TRBD1	TRBJ1-6	NA	CACPGQGYSPLHF	TGTGCCTGTCCAGGACAGGGATATTCACCCCTCCACTTT
TRBV6-1	TRBD1	TRBJ2-7	NA	CASRDRARNYEQYF	TGTGCCAGCAGGGACAGGGCTCGTAACTACGAGCAGTACTTC
TRBV4-1	TRBD1	TRBJ1-1	few	CASSQYRDREGNTEAFF	TGCGCCAGCAGCCAATACCGGGACAGGGAGGGGAACACTGAAGCTTTCTTT
TRBV7-6	NA	TRBJ2-2	once	CASSFSVDTGELFF	TGTGCCAGCAGCTTTTCGGTGGACACCGGGGAGCTGTTTTTT
TRBV12-5	TRBD2	TRBJ2-7	NA	CASAGLADEQYF	TGTGCTAGCGCCGGGCTAGCGGACGAGCAGTACTTC
TRBV13	NA	TRBJ2-7	NA	CASSLPGAYEQYF	TGTGCCAGCAGCTTACCGGGGGCCTACGAGCAGTACTTC
TRBV18	TRBD2	TRBJ2-7	NA	CASSLIGGLANYEQYF	TGTGCCAGCTCACTAATAGGGGGACTAGCGAACTACGAGCAGTACTTC
TRBV27	TRBD1	TRBJ2-7	NA	CASRMGQNIYEQYF	TGTGCCAGCAGAATGGGACAGAACATCTACGAGCAGTACTTC
TRBV7-9	TRBD1	TRBJ2-7	NA	CASSLDMGTDDYEQYF	TGTGCCAGCAGCTTAGATATGGGGACAGACGACTACGAGCAGTACTTC
TRBV15	NA	TRBJ2-7	NA	CATSREAQTLRYEQYF	TGTGCCACCAGCAGAGAGGCACAGACACTGAGATACGAGCAGTACTTC
TRBV11-2	TRBD2	TRBJ2-7	NA	CASSLGLAGGVSFF	TGTGCCAGCAGCTTAGGACTAGCGGGAGGGGTGTCTTTCTTC
TRBV25-1	NA	TRBJ1-1	NA	CASSERVNTEAFF	TGTGCCAGCAGTGAGAGGGTGAACACTGAAGCTTTCTTT
TRBV5-1	TRBD1	TRBJ1-4	NA	CASSWYGTGKQGTNEKLFF	TGCGCCAGCAGCTGGTACGGGACAGGAAAACAAGGAACTAATGAAAAACTGTTTTTT
TRBV9	NA	TRBJ2-2	NA	CASSVGLTTLFSPGELFF	TGTGCCAGCAGCGTCGGACTAACGACCCTGTTCTCACCCGGGGAGCTGTTTTTT
TRBV19	NA	TRBJ1-2	NA	CASSADSYGYTF	TGTGCCAGTAGTGCCGACAGCTATGGCTACACCTTC
TRBV5-1	NA	TRBJ2-5	NA	CASSREQETQYF	TGCGCCAGCAGCCGAGAACAAGAGACCCAGTACTTC
TRBV29-1	TRBD1	TRBJ2-5	NA	CSVAWGQGMEGETQYF	TGCAGCGTTGCGTGGGGACAGGGGATGGAAGGGGAGACCCAGTACTTC
TRBV7-8	NA	TRBJ2-1	NA	CASRNSGFYNEQFF	TGTGCCAGCAGAAATAGCGGATTCTACAATGAGCAGTTCTTC
TRBV2	TRBD2	TRBJ2-7	NA	CASRRSSGGSYEQYF	TGTGCCAGCAGGCGAAGTAGCGGGGGCTCCTACGAGCAGTACTTC
TRBV4-1	TRBD2	TRBJ2-1	few	CASSHSGGAGEGNEQFF	TGCGCCAGCAGCCACTCCGGGGGGGCGGGAGAAGGCAATGAGCAGTTCTTC
TRBV18	NA	TRBJ1-6	NA	CASSPLGTRNSPLHF	TGTGCCAGCTCCCCTCTCGGGACAAGGAATTCACCCCTCCACTTT
TRBV6-1	NA	TRBJ1-4	NA	CASSERARGPSAGVSRGTNEKLFF	TGTGCCAGCAGTGAAAGGGCGCGGGGTCCCTCCGCCGGAGTGTCAAGGGGCACTAATGAAAAACTGTTTTTT
TRBV5-4	TRBD1	TRBJ2-7	once	CASSLLLRDRGPYEQYF	TGTGCCAGCAGCTTGTTGCTTCGGGACAGGGGGCCCTACGAGCAGTACTTC
TRBV5-1	TRBD2	TRBJ2-1	NA	CASSSGTSVEQFF	TGCGCCAGCAGCTCGGGGACTAGCGTTGAGCAGTTCTTC
TRBV6-6	TRBD1	TRBJ2-7	once	CASWDSSTYEQYF	TGTGCCAGCTGGGACAGTTCGACCTACGAGCAGTACTTC
TRBV6-6	NA	TRBJ2-5	NA	CASSLGQGETQYF	TGTGCCAGCAGTTTGGGACAAGGAGAGACCCAGTACTTC
TRBV27	NA	TRBJ2-7	NA	CASSLSSGPYEQYF	TGTGCCAGCAGTTTATCTAGCGGCCCCTACGAGCAGTACTTC